The rows below give T cell receptor beta chains drawn from one sample of a study of T cells expressing NK-cell markers. TCRdb reprocessed the 5' RACE reads, with one entry per CDR3 protein and no DNA. The sample holds more than 250,000 distinct CDR3 sequences. The sequencing input was blood T cells: a sorted CD56 or NKG2C T cell subset, CD4+ or CD8+ T cells, or bulk PBMC T cells (not recorded which). All receptors derive from a man younger than 30 in good health. Both conserved end residues are part of each CDR3.

v_call	j_call	cdr3_aa
TRBV15	TRBJ2-1	CATSRVGGGDEQFF
TRBV7-2	TRBJ2-7	CASSSDRTPAREQYF
TRBV7-2	TRBJ2-1	CASSLDGRGLYNEQFF
TRBV5-1	TRBJ2-3	CASSLLINTDTQYF
TRBV7-2	TRBJ2-1	CASSLRAVEQFF
TRBV20-1	TRBJ2-1	CSARDLRTSGALSYNEQFF
TRBV5-6	TRBJ2-7	CASSLSGPASYEQYF
TRBV6-1	TRBJ1-1	CASTVPGNTEAFF
TRBV7-9	TRBJ1-5	CASSLDGTGIGQPQHF
TRBV5-1	TRBJ1-6	CASSFGFEGSPLHF
TRBV10-3	TRBJ1-4	CAISESPGGKLFF
TRBV15	TRBJ2-5	CATSRQEETQYF
TRBV19	TRBJ1-2	CASAVVGRANYGYTF
TRBV5-1	TRBJ2-1	CASSSLAGSREQFF
TRBV6-5	TRBJ2-5	CASSYGGQGGRGTQYF
TRBV9	TRBJ2-4	CASSVGFSGRETLYF
TRBV7-2	TRBJ2-1	CASSATPTSGTRATFF
TRBV7-9	TRBJ1-4	CASSLATGGEKLFF
TRBV20-1	TRBJ1-4	CSARDAGVTNEKLFF
TRBV7-9	TRBJ2-1	CASSLLGTQNEQFF
TRBV21-1	TRBJ2-5	CASSKARGQFQETQYF
TRBV7-9	TRBJ2-3	CASSSVTLAGGTDTQYF
TRBV12-5	TRBJ1-1	CASGLGGEAFF
TRBV3-1	TRBJ2-5	CASSQGLRERETQYF
TRBV10-3	TRBJ2-7	CAISESRFQRRGELKQYF
TRBV20-1	TRBJ1-4	CSATGVSTNEKLFF
TRBV29-1	TRBJ2-2	CSVEDFNRLNTGELFF
TRBV4-3	TRBJ2-1	CASSQNNRVGNEQFF
TRBV5-1	TRBJ2-5	CASSLSLREGETQYF
TRBV7-9	TRBJ2-7	CASSFTGDYEQYF
TRBV12-3/TRBV12-4	TRBJ1-1	CASSLKTVTEAFF
TRBV5-4	TRBJ2-5	CASSLSGTVQETQYF
TRBV6-6	TRBJ1-1	CATSTANTEAFF
TRBV29-1	TRBJ2-7	CSVRGSPYEQYF
TRBV5-1	TRBJ1-1	CASSLVGQGAAPTEAFF
TRBV6-1	TRBJ2-3	CASSEGFLGTDTQYF
TRBV20-1	TRBJ2-1	CSARDGAGGQYEQFF
TRBV20-1	TRBJ1-4	CSARTGGAGTNEKLFF
TRBV6-2/TRBV6-3	TRBJ1-5	CASTTGLQGQHF
TRBV20-1	TRBJ2-7	CSASDSSYEQYF